This T cell receptor beta chain was captured by sequencing in a study of shared clonotypes between healthy human individuals. Produced via immunoSEQ multiplex PCR; TCRdb's table is partial and in-frame only. The sample contains about 1 million clones, under 80% of which appear only once. This clone has only a few counts. CDR1 and CDR2 (germline): LNHDA, SQIVND (reference sequence). There are 14 residues in the CDR3. V was pared by 9 bases and J by 10 bases, with 12 bases of the junction left unmatched. None of the donors, who were healthy HIV-negative adults, had recently had acute infections or vaccinations. Donors, without exception, were Caucasian adults residing in Nashville, Tennessee.

The genes are TRBV19 and TRBJ1-1; 12 bases are shared with TRBD1. The sample comprised memory CD4+ T cells sorted from blood. The sample's subset: CD45RA-negative fraction. The receptor comes from a man younger than 35 in good health. CDR3 bases: TGTGCCAGCAAAGGGACAGGGGGCAGATTAGGAGCTTTCTTT. It translates to CASKGTGGRLGAFF.